What follows describes a single TCR beta chain. The antigen is undetermined. The sample is drawn from a study of T cells after yellow fever vaccination. The study, taken as a whole, reports: Overall, a small share of clonotypes was seen in both CD4 and CD8 compartments.

TCRdb processed the 5' RACE reads anew with MiXCR; each CDR3 protein has one entry. The sample shows 250,000 to 400,000 distinct CDR3 sequences, over 4% of them seen only once. The CDR3 is 15 residues long. The trim removed 3 bases at V and 7 bases at J, leaving 7 bases unmatched. This specimen consisted of PBMCs, obtained 5 days after the yellow fever booster vaccination. The chain has TRBV12-3 or TRBV12-4 and TRBJ2-1; 9 nucleotides match TRBD1. The sequence was collected from a man aged 18 to 29 who received the YFV17D yellow fever vaccine. In nucleotides, the CDR3 is TGTGCCAGCAGTTTGAGGACAGGGGACGAGAATGAGCAGTTCTTC. Translated, it gives CASSLRTGDENEQFF.